Below, one TCR beta chain is given with its context. These data are taken from a study of T cell changes during pregnancy in multiple sclerosis. The assay was immunoSEQ multiplex PCR, and TCRdb's table has in-frame clones only and misses some. This table holds 50,000 or so clones, about nine tenths found once. The sequencing here drew on CD4+ T cells from peripheral blood mononuclear cells, taken in the second trimester of pregnancy. The clonotype originates from a female donor with multiple sclerosis, enrolled in a pregnancy study.

The CDR3 region is CASSLGGGGASNEQFF. CDR3 nucleotide sequence: TGCGCCAGCAGCTTGGGCGGCGGGGGGGCTAGCAATGAGCAGTTCTTC. This rearrangement joins TRBV5-1 to TRBJ2-1; 9 bases fit TRBD2. Germline CDR1 reads SGHRS; CDR2 reads YFSETQ. This CDR3 has 16 amino acids. J lost 6 bases, V lost 0 bases, and 7 bases had no gene match.